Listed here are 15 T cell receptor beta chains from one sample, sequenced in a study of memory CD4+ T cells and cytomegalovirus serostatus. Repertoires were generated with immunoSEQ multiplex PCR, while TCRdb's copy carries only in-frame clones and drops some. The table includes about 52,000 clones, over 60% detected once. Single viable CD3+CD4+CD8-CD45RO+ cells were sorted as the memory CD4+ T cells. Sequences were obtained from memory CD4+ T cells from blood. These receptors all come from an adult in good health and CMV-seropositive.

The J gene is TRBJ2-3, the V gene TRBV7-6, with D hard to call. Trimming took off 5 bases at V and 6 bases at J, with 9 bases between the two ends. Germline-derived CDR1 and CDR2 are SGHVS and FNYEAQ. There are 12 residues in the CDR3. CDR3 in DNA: TGTGCCAGCAGCCATCGTCAGGATACGCAGTATTTT. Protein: CASSHRQDTQYF.

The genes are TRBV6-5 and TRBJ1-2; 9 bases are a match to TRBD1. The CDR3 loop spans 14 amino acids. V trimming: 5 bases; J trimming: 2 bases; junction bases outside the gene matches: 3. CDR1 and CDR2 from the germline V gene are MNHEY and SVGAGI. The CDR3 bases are TGTGCCAGCAGTCAAGGACAGGGGAACTATGGCTACACCTTC. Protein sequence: CASSQGQGNYGYTF.

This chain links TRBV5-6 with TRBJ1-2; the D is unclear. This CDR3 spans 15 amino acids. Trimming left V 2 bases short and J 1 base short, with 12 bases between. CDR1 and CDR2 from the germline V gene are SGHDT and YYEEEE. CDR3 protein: CASSLQPRVNYGYTF. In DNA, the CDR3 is TGTGCCAGCAGCTTACAGCCGAGAGTTAACTATGGCTACACCTTC.

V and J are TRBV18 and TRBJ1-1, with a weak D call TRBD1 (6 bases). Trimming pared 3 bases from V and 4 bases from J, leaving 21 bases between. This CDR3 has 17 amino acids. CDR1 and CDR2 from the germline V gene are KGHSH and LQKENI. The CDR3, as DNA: TGTGCCAGCTCACCCAGTATGGCCAGGACAGTTTCCACTGAAGCTTTCTTT. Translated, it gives CASSPSMARTVSTEAFF.

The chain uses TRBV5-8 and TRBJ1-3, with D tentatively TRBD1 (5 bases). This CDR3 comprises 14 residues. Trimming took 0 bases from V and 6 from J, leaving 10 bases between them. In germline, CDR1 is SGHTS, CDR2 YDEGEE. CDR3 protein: CASSLAGQPNTIYF. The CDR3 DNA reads TGTGCCAGCAGCTTGGCAGGGCAGCCAAACACCATATATTTT. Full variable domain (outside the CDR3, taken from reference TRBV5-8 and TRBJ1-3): EAGVTQSPTHLIKTRGQQATLRCSPISGHTSVYWYQQALGLGLQFLLWYDEGEERNRGNFPPRFSGRQFPNYSSELNVNALELEDSALYLCASSLAGQPNTIYFGEGSWLTVV.

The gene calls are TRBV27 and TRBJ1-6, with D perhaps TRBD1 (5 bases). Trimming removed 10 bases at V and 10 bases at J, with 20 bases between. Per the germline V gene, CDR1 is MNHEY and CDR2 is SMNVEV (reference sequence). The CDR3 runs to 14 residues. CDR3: CATSRGSWESPLHF. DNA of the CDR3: TGTGCCACCTCTAGGGGAAGTTGGGAATCACCCCTCCACTTT.

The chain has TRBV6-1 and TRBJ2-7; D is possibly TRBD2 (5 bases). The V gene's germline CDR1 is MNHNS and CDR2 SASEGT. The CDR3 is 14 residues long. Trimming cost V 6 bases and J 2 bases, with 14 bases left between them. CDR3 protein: CASRSRAGTYEQYF. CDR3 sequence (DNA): TGTGCCAGCAGGTCTCGGGCGGGTACCTACGAGCAGTACTTC.

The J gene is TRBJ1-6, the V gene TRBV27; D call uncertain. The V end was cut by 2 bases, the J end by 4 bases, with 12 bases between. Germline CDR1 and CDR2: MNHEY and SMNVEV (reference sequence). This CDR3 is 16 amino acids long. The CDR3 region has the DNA TGTGCCAGCAGTTTACAGGCAGTCTCTTATAATTCACCCCTCCACTTT. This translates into CASSLQAVSYNSPLHF.

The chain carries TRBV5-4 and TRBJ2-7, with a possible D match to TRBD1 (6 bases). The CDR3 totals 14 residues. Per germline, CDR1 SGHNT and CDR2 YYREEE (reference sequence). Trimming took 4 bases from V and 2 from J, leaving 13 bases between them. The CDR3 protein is CASSTQTGTYEQYF. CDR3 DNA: TGTGCCAGCAGCACTCAGACAGGAACCTACGAGCAGTACTTC.

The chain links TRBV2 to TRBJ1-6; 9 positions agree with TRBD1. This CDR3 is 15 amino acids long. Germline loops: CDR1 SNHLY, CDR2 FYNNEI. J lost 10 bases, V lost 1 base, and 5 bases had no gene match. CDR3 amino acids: CASSEEQGARSPLHF. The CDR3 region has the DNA TGTGCCAGCAGTGAAGAACAGGGGGCAAGGTCACCCCTCCACTTT.

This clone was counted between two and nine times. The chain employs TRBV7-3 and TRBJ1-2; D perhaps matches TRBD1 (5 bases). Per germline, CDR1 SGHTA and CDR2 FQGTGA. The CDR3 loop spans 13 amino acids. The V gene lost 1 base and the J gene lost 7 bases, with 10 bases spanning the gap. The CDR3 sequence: CASSLIPGGGYTF. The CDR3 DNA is TGTGCCAGCAGCTTAATCCCCGGGGGTGGCTACACCTTC.

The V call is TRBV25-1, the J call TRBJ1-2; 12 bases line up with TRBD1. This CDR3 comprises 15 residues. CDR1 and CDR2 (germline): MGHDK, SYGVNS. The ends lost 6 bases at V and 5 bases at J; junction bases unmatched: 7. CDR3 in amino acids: CASSPGTGGKYGYTF. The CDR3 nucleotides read TGTGCCAGCAGCCCCGGGACAGGGGGCAAGTATGGCTACACCTTC.

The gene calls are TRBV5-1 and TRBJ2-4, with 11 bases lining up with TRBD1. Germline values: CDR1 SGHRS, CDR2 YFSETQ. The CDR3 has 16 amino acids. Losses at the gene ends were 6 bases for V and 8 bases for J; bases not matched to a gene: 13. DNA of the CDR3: TGCGCCAGCAAACCCGGGCCCGGGACAGGGGGTGACATTCAGTACTTC. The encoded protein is CASKPGPGTGGDIQYF.

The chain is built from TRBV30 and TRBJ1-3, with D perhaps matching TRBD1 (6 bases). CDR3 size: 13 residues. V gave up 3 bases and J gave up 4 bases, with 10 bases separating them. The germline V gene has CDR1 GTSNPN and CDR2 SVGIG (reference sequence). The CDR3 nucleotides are TGTGCCTGGAGCGGGACACCCGGAAACACCATATATTTT. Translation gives CAWSGTPGNTIYF.

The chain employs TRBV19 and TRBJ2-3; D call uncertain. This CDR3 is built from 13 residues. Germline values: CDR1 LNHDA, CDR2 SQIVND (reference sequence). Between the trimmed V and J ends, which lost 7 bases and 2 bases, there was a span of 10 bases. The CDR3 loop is CASNQRNTDTQYF. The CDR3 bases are TGTGCCAGTAATCAAAGGAACACAGATACGCAGTATTTT.